This passage covers 4 T cell receptor beta chains from one sample sequenced in a study of T cell repertoires in cytomegalovirus infection. A single record per CDR3 protein comes from TCRdb applying MiXCR to the reads. The sample lists roughly 230,000 distinct CDR3 sequences, 15% to 20% occurring once. Specimen: CD8+ T cells from PBMCs. Receptors originate from a human donor in good health (CMV status not recorded). Some clones in this sample may be carry-over from other donors' samples.

This clonotype was recorded many times. The chain combines TRBV6-2 or TRBV6-3 with TRBJ2-7; no clear D. The CDR3 length is 13 residues. V lost 2 bases and J lost 0, with 5 bases in between. Germline V gives CDR1 MNHEY, CDR2 SVGEGT. This CDR3 is CASSYASSYEQYF. The CDR3 DNA sequence: TGTGCCAGCAGTTACGCTTCCTCCTACGAGCAGTACTTC.

This clonotype was seen a handful of times. The chain carries TRBV6-2 or TRBV6-3 and TRBJ2-2; unclear D gene. CDR1 MNHEY and CDR2 SVGEGT come from the germline V gene. Trimming took 6 bases from V and 5 from J, leaving 16 bases between them. This CDR3 spans 15 amino acids. CDR3 in DNA: TGTGCCAGCAGCCCCGAAATTATACAAACCGGGGAGCTGTTTTTT. Its translation is CASSPEIIQTGELFF.

This chain links TRBV6-1 with TRBJ2-3; D possibly corresponds to TRBD1 (5 bases). The CDR3 loop spans 15 amino acids. Trimming took 6 bases from V and 2 from J, leaving 15 bases between them. Germline V gives CDR1 MNHNS, CDR2 SASEGT. The CDR3 nucleotides are TGTGCCAGCAGCTTAGACAGTTTGCTCACAGATACGCAGTATTTT. Translating it yields CASSLDSLLTDTQYF.

The chain employs TRBV5-1 and TRBJ1-1; 10 positions agree with TRBD1. CDR1 and CDR2 (germline): SGHRS, YFSETQ. Trimming took 3 bases from V and 3 from J; bases not matched to a gene: 11. CDR3 length equals 17 residues. The CDR3: CASSYRTGGSADTEAFF. The DNA of the CDR3 is TGCGCCAGCAGCTACCGGACAGGGGGTTCGGCGGACACTGAAGCTTTCTTT.